The sequence of this T cell receptor beta chain was determined in a study of blood T cells in healthy people across ages. In its sample, this clonotype was seen a few times. The junction had 5 bases not matched to a gene; V was cut back by 4 bases and J by 4 bases. The CDR3 covers 15 residues. A second roughly 6 to 12 cycle PCR used barcoded and J-beta primers. A single record per CDR3 protein comes from TCRdb applying MiXCR to the 5' RACE reads. The sample gives around 1,000,000 distinct CDR3 sequences, approximately 26% of which show up once; 0.65% to 0.75% is in the top ten. The same data also contributed to another study, on T cells of mothers and their children. That study adds: Study donors consisted of a few healthy Caucasian mothers and their six children. Per child, around 2.7 million TCR beta CDR3 reads were obtained, against over 9 million per mother.

This chain links TRBV12-3 or TRBV12-4 with TRBJ1-4, with 8 nucleotides matching TRBD1. The sample consisted of blood. This sequence originates from a girl aged 2 to 10 in good health. The DNA of the CDR3 is TGTGCCAGCAGTTCAGAGGACAGGGTTAATGAAAAACTGTTTTTT. This sequence encodes CASSSEDRVNEKLFF.